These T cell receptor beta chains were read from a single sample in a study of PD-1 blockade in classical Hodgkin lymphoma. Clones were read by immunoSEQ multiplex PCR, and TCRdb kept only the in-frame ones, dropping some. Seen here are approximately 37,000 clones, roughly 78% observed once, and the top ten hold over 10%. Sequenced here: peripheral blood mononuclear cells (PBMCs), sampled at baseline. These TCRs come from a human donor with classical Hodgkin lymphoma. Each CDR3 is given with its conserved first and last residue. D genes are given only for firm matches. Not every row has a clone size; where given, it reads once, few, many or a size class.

TGTGCCACCAGCAGAGATCTAGACAGGGAAGAGACCCAGTACTTC	CATSRDLDREETQYF	TRBV15	TRBJ2-5	TRBD1	NA
TGTGCCAGTAGTATCATTTTTGGGACAGGGCGGACCATTCAGTACTTC	CASSIIFGTGRTIQYF	TRBV19	TRBJ2-4	TRBD1	once
TGTGCCAGCTCGACCCAACAGGGCAGCAATCAGCCCCAGCATTTT	CASSTQQGSNQPQHF	TRBV18	TRBJ1-5	NA	few
TGTGCCAGCTCGCCGCGGGGGTTGGACGGCTACACCTTC	CASSPRGLDGYTF	TRBV18	TRBJ1-2	NA	NA
TGTGCCAGCAGACAGGGGTTTACGGGCAATCAGCCCCAGCATTTT	CASRQGFTGNQPQHF	TRBV6-1	TRBJ1-5	TRBD1	few
TGTGCCAGCAGCTTAGTCCACGGGGACAATCAGCCCCAGCATTTT	CASSLVHGDNQPQHF	TRBV11-2	TRBJ1-5	NA	NA
TGTGCCAGCAGTTACTCAGGGGAGCAGTTCTTC	CASSYSGEQFF	TRBV6-5	TRBJ2-1	NA	NA
TGTGCCAGCAGACTACTTTCGGGACAGGGAAATTCACCCCTCCACTTT	CASRLLSGQGNSPLHF	TRBV7-9	TRBJ1-6	TRBD1	large
TGTGCCAGTAGTATGAAGGGGCGGGTGAACACTGAAGCTTTCTTT	CASSMKGRVNTEAFF	TRBV19	TRBJ1-1	NA	NA
TGTGCCAGCAGCTTGACTAGCGGGGGAGCCTCGACCCAGTACTTC	CASSLTSGGASTQYF	TRBV2	TRBJ2-5	TRBD2	few
TGCGCCAGCAGACCGGGACTGGCCAACTACGAGCAGTACTTC	CASRPGLANYEQYF	TRBV10-2	TRBJ2-7	NA	NA
TGTGCCAGTAGTATGGTGGCACAGCCCCAGCATTTT	CASSMVAQPQHF	TRBV19	TRBJ1-5	NA	NA
TGCGCCAGCAGCCAAGATACTATGGTTGACACGGGGGGCACCGGGGAGCTGTTTTTT	CASSQDTMVDTGGTGELFF	TRBV4-3	TRBJ2-2	TRBD2	NA
TGCGCCAGCAGTGAGCCGGGGCGGGGGGGCCCGGAGACCCAGTACTTC	CASSEPGRGGPETQYF	TRBV10-2	TRBJ2-5	TRBD2	NA
TGTGCCAGCAGCCCGGGGGGGGCGACGAACTCCTACAATGAGCAGTTCTTC	CASSPGGATNSYNEQFF	TRBV5-4	TRBJ2-1	TRBD2	NA
TGTGCCAGTAGTATAGAGGGGACAGTGGGCTCTGGGGCCAACGTCCTGACTTTC	CASSIEGTVGSGANVLTF	TRBV19	TRBJ2-6	TRBD1	NA
TGTGCCAGCAGCACCTACAATGAGCAGTTCTTC	CASSTYNEQFF	TRBV7-8	TRBJ2-1	NA	NA
TGTGCCAGCAGCTTATATCTAGCTAACTATGGCTACACCTTC	CASSLYLANYGYTF	TRBV7-9	TRBJ1-2	NA	NA
TGTGCCTGGAGGCTTCAAGAGACCCAGTACTTC	CAWRLQETQYF	TRBV30	TRBJ2-5	NA	NA
TGCGCCAGCAGTCCCTGGACAGCCACAGATACGCAGTATTTT	CASSPWTATDTQYF	TRBV4-1	TRBJ2-3	NA	NA
TGTGCCAGCGGGGTCCCGGGACAGGGTTTGGGGATCGGCTACACCTTC	CASGVPGQGLGIGYTF	TRBV27	TRBJ1-2	TRBD1	NA
TGCGCCAGCAGCTTAGAGACAGGGGGAGGCTACACCTTC	CASSLETGGGYTF	TRBV5-1	TRBJ1-2	TRBD1	NA
TGTGCCAGCAGCCCCACTTTCGAGGGGGCGGCGGATACGCAGTATTTT	CASSPTFEGAADTQYF	TRBV7-2	TRBJ2-3	TRBD1	NA
TGCGCCAGCAGCTTGGAGGATGCGAAAAAACTGTTTTTT	CASSLEDAKKLFF	TRBV5-1	TRBJ1-4	NA	NA
TGTGCCAGCAGCAAGACAGGATCGGGGGCAAACACTGAAGCTTTCTTT	CASSKTGSGANTEAFF	TRBV7-8	TRBJ1-1	NA	NA
TGTGCCAGCTCACAGAGGGGCGGTGACACTGAAGCTTTCTTT	CASSQRGGDTEAFF	TRBV18	TRBJ1-1	NA	few
TGTGCCAGTAGTAACAGGGTCACAGATACGCAGTATTTT	CASSNRVTDTQYF	TRBV19	TRBJ2-3	NA	NA
TGTGCCAGCAGCTCGGACAGGGGGATATACGAGCAGTACTTC	CASSSDRGIYEQYF	TRBV7-8	TRBJ2-7	TRBD1	NA
TGTGCCAGCAGCTTCCTTTCGGGACAGGGCACAGATACGCAGTATTTT	CASSFLSGQGTDTQYF	TRBV7-2	TRBJ2-3	TRBD1	NA
TGCGCCAGCAGCATGTGGACAGGGGCGAATGGCTACACCTTC	CASSMWTGANGYTF	TRBV5-1	TRBJ1-2	TRBD1	few
TGTGCCAGCAGCCCAGACAGGGGGCGCTACGAGCAGTACTTC	CASSPDRGRYEQYF	TRBV7-2	TRBJ2-7	TRBD1	once
TGTGCCAGCAGTTACGGCCCCGGGGGCGGTGAAAAACTGTTTTTT	CASSYGPGGGEKLFF	TRBV6-6	TRBJ1-4	NA	NA
TGTGCCAGCAGTGAACTTCCATTCGGGACAGGGATCAACACTGAAGCTTTCTTT	CASSELPFGTGINTEAFF	TRBV6-1	TRBJ1-1	TRBD1	NA
TGTGCCAGCTCACCAGGACTAGCGGGGGCCAATGAGCAGTTCTTC	CASSPGLAGANEQFF	TRBV18	TRBJ2-1	TRBD2	NA
TGTGCCAGCAGCTCTTTAGCGGGCACAGATACGCAGTATTTT	CASSSLAGTDTQYF	TRBV7-3	TRBJ2-3	NA	NA
TGTGCCAGCAGCGGTAGCAGAGGACATATCGCGGCTGGCTACACCTTC	CASSGSRGHIAAGYTF	TRBV9	TRBJ1-2	NA	medium-sized
TGTGCCAGCAGCCCGGACAGGGTAGAAAAACTGTTTTTT	CASSPDRVEKLFF	TRBV4-2	TRBJ1-4	TRBD1	NA
TGTGCCAGCAGCCAACGGGCGGGGGGGCCGAGGGTGGAGCAGTTCTTC	CASSQRAGGPRVEQFF	TRBV14	TRBJ2-1	TRBD2	NA
TGTGCCAGCAGTTCCGGGGACAGGGCGGCTGGCTACACCTTC	CASSSGDRAAGYTF	TRBV5-6	TRBJ1-2	TRBD1	NA
TGTGCCAGCTCGGGGGTCCCTATCGGAGAGACCCAGTACTTC	CASSGVPIGETQYF	TRBV18	TRBJ2-5	NA	NA
TGTGCCAGCAGCTCCCCGGGCTCTGTTGGCTACACCTTC	CASSSPGSVGYTF	TRBV9	TRBJ1-2	NA	NA
TGTGCCAGCAGATGGGACAGTTGGGACACCATATATTTT	CASRWDSWDTIYF	TRBV25-1	TRBJ1-3	TRBD1	NA
TGTGCCAGCACCTCAACAGGGGGCCGGAGTGAAAAACTGTTTTTT	CASTSTGGRSEKLFF	TRBV6-6	TRBJ1-4	TRBD1	NA
TGTGCCAGCAGACCCAGGACAGGGAGTGTCTATGGCTACACCTTC	CASRPRTGSVYGYTF	TRBV6-1	TRBJ1-2	TRBD1	few
TGCGCCAGCAGCCTCTCCGGGACTAGCGGGGGTGAGCAGTTCTTC	CASSLSGTSGGEQFF	TRBV4-1	TRBJ2-1	TRBD2	once
TGTGCCAGCAGCGGAAGGGACGGGTTAAGCGAGAAACTGTTTTTT	CASSGRDGLSEKLFF	TRBV7-8	TRBJ1-4	NA	once
TGTGCCAGCAGCTCCTACAGCTCCTACGAGCAGTACTTC	CASSSYSSYEQYF	TRBV7-2	TRBJ2-7	NA	once
TGTGCCAGCAGCATTGGACAGGCAACTAACTATGGCTACACCTTC	CASSIGQATNYGYTF	TRBV5-8	TRBJ1-2	TRBD1	NA
TGTGCCAGCACCCGAATCCTGGGTAAGTACTTC	CASTRILGKYF	TRBV7-6	TRBJ2-5	NA	NA
TGTGCAGGAGGGAACAGTCCCTACGAGCAGTACTTC	CAGGNSPYEQYF	TRBV19	TRBJ2-7	NA	NA
TGTGCCAGCAGTTCTTGGACAGGGGGGAACTATGGCTACACCTTC	CASSSWTGGNYGYTF	TRBV6-5	TRBJ1-2	TRBD1	NA
TGTGCCAGCAGCCAGATGAACGAAAGGACTGAAGCTTTCTTT	CASSQMNERTEAFF	TRBV7-9	TRBJ1-1	NA	NA
TGTGCCAGCAGCCCCCGGTCGGTTAATTCACCCCTCCACTTT	CASSPRSVNSPLHF	TRBV6-6	TRBJ1-6	NA	NA
TGTGCCAGCAGCTTACGACAGGGGAATCAGCCCCAGCATTTT	CASSLRQGNQPQHF	TRBV7-2	TRBJ1-5	TRBD1	NA
TGTGCCAGCAGGAGGGACTTCACAGATACGCAGTATTTT	CASRRDFTDTQYF	TRBV7-2	TRBJ2-3	NA	few
TGTGCCTGGAAGATTGGAGGATCCTACGAGCAGTACTTC	CAWKIGGSYEQYF	TRBV30	TRBJ2-7	NA	NA
TGTGCCAGCAGCCAAGATTTGAACACTGAAGCTTTCTTT	CASSQDLNTEAFF	TRBV14	TRBJ1-1	NA	NA
TGTGCCAGCAGCCCTATCCTTACCTCAAGGAGGACCCAAGAGACCCAGTACTTC	CASSPILTSRRTQETQYF	TRBV27	TRBJ2-5	NA	NA